This TCR beta chain was sequenced during a study of molecular identifiers for immune sequencing clone quantification. Study-wide background: With replicates, the RNA of 20,000 or 100,000 naive CD8 cells was split five ways and four were sequenced. Notes on the study in general: More than 850,000 naive cells reportedly did not prevent detection of spiked Jurkat TCR RNA from one cell.

Investigators produced naive CD8 libraries from 20,000 to 1,000,000 sorted cells, drawing on 10%, 30% or 50% RNA. TCRdb itself ran the PCR reads through MiXCR, one entry per CDR3 protein. Here the sample spans about 97,000 distinct CDR3 sequences, 30% to 35% being singletons. Note on this clonotype: Its specificity is unknown.

The CDR3 consists of 16 residues. Germline values: CDR1 SGHDT, CDR2 YYEEEE. V lost 3 bases and J lost 1, with 16 bases in between. Sample: naive CD8+ T cells from blood, with Jurkat cell RNA spiked in. Specified subset: FACS-sorted CD8+CD4-CCR7+CD45RA+ naive T cells. The rearrangement joins TRBV5-6 to TRBJ1-1; a weak D match, TRBD1 (6 bases). The clonotype originates from a human donor in good health. Some libraries in this study had Jurkat cell RNA spiked in. The CDR3 sequence: CASSYPGHGGNTEAFF. The CDR3 bases are TGTGCCAGCAGCTACCCGGGACACGGAGGGAACACTGAAGCTTTCTTT.